This T cell receptor (beta chain) stems from a study of T cell responses to AZD1222 COVID-19 vaccine. Overall study findings and caveats: Spike-wide vaccine-associated CD4 TCRs dominated at 160-218 and 743-854. Repertoire sampling was restricted to post-peak T cell response timepoints.

Profiled with immunoSEQ multiplex PCR; TCRdb holds only in-frame clones, not every one. This sample has 100,000 to 150,000 clones, with around 89% found just once. Of note for this clone: Its antigen is not known.

Germline trimming cut 4 bases from V and 6 bases from J; bases unmatched to any gene: 7. CDR1 and CDR2 from the germline V gene are MNHEY and SVGAGI. The CDR3 loop spans 15 amino acids. The source of this sequence is an adult in good health. The sequenced sample was peripheral blood, obtained on day 0 of AZD1222 vaccination. The chain employs TRBV6-5 and TRBJ2-1, with TRBD1 matching 9 bases. The CDR3 nucleotides are TGTGCCAGCAGTTCTAGTCCGGGACAGGGCAATGAGCAGTTCTTC. Translated: CASSSSPGQGNEQFF.